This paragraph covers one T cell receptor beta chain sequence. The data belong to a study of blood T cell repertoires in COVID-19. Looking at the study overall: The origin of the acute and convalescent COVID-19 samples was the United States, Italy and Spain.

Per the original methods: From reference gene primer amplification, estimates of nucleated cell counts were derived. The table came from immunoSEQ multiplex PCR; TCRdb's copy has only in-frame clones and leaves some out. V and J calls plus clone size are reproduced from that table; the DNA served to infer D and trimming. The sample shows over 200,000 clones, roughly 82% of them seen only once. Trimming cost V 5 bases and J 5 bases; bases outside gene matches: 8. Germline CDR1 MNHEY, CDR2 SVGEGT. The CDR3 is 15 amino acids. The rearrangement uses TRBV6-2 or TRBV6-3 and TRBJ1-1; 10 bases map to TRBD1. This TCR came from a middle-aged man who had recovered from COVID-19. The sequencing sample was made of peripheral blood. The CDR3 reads CASSQLDRGITEAFF. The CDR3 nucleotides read TGTGCCAGCAGTCAATTGGACAGGGGGATTACTGAAGCTTTCTTT.